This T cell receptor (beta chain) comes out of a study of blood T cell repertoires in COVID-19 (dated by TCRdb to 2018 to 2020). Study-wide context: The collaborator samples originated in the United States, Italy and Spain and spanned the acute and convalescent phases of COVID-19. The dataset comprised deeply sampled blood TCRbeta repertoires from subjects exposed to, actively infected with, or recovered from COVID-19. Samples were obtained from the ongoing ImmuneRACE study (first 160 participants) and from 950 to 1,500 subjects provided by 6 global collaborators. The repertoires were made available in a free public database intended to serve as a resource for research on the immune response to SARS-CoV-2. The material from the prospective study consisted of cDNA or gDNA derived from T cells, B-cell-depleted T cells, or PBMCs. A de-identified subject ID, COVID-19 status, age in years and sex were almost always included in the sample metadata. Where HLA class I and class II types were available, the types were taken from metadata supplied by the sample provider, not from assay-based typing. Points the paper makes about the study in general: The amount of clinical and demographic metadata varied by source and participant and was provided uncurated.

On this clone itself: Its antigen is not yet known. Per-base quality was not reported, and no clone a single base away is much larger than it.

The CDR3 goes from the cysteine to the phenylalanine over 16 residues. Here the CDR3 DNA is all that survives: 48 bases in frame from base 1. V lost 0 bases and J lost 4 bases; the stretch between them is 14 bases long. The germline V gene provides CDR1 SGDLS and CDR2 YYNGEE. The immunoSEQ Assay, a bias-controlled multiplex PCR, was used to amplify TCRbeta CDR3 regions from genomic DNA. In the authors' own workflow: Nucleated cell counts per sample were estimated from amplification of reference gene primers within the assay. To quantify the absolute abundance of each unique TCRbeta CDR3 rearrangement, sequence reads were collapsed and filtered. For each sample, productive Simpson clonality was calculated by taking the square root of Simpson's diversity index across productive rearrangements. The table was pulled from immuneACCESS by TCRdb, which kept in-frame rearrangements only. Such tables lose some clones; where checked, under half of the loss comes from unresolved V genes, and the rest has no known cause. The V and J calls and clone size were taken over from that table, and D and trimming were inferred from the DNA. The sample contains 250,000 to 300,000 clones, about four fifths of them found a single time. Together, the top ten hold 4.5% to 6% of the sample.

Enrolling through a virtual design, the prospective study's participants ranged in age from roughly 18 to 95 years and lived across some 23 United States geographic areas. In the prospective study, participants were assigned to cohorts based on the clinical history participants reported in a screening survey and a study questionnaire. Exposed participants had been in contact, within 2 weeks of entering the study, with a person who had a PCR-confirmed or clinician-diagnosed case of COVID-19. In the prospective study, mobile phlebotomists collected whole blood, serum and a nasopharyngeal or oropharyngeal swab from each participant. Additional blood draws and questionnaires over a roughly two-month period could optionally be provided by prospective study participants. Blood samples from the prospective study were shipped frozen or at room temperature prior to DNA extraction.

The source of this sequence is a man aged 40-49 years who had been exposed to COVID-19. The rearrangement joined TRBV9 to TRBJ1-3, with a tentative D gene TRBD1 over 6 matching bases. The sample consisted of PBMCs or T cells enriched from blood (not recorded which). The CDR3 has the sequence CASSVAWGGAGNTIYF. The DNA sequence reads TGTGCCAGCAGCGTAGCTTGGGGGGGCGCAGGAAACACCATATATTTT.